The clone carrying this TCR beta chain occurred a few times. This sample is part of a study of T cell changes during pregnancy in multiple sclerosis. Generated by immunoSEQ multiplex PCR, the TCRdb table keeps only in-frame clones and is missing some. The profile shows about 54,000 clones, about nine tenths of them singletons. The CDR3 length is 14 residues. V was clipped by 3 bases and J by 2 bases, with 11 bases between them. Germline lookup yields CDR1 SGDLS and CDR2 YYNGEE. This TCR came from a female donor with multiple sclerosis, enrolled in a pregnancy study. The V gene is TRBV9, the J gene TRBJ1-1; tentatively, D is TRBD1 (6 bases). The sequences come from CD4+ T cells from peripheral blood mononuclear cells, collected in the first trimester of pregnancy. CDR3 coding DNA: TGTGCCAGCAGCGGGGGGACACTCAACACTGAAGCTTTCTTT. Encoded protein: CASSGGTLNTEAFF.